This passage covers 23 T cell receptor beta chains from one sample sequenced in a study of Ad26.COV2.S vaccination and SARS-CoV-2 variants. TCRdb keeps only in-frame clones here, not all; method: immunoSEQ multiplex PCR. Of around 350,000 clones listed, about 90% are singletons. The source material was peripheral blood, sampled after recovery from COVID-19. The receptors originated from a human donor who had recovered from COVID-19.

This chain links TRBV4-1 with TRBJ1-1; 9 bases agree with TRBD1. V lost 4 bases, J lost 5 bases, and 11 bases stayed unmatched. Germline CDR1 MGHRA, CDR2 YSYEKL. This CDR3 is 16 amino acids long. CDR3 nucleotides: TGCGCCAGCAGCCCAGTACTCGGACAGGGGAGGACTGAAGCTTTCTTT. Protein sequence: CASSPVLGQGRTEAFF.

J is TRBJ2-7 and V is TRBV5-4; a possible D gene is TRBD2 (5 bases). Germline values: CDR1 SGHNT, CDR2 YYREEE (reference sequence). V gave up 3 bases and J gave up 4 bases, with 8 bases separating them. The CDR3 consists of 12 residues. In DNA, the CDR3 is TGTGCCAGCAGCTCCCCGGGGTACGAGCAGTACTTC. As protein: CASSSPGYEQYF.

The CDR3 region is CASSPEGGLLSKYF. DNA of the CDR3: TGTGCCAGCAGCCCAGAGGGGGGCCTGTTGTCAAAGTACTTC. The chain links TRBV7-2 to TRBJ2-5, with D possibly called TRBD1 or TRBD2 (6 bases each). The CDR3 spans 14 residues. Looked up from germline, CDR1 is SGHTA and CDR2 is FQGNSA. Trimming stripped 5 bases from V and 12 bases from J, with 22 bases between.

In this sample, this clone turned up once. The chain couples TRBV2 to TRBJ1-6; maybe TRBD1 (5 bases). CDR1 SNHLY and CDR2 FYNNEI come from the germline V gene. V lost 7 bases and J 14 bases, leaving 12 bases between the germline ends. CDR3 length: 11 residues. CDR3 sequence (DNA): TGTGCCAGCAAGTACGAGACAGCCCTCCACTTT. This sequence encodes CASKYETALHF. Full variable domain (remainder filled in from reference TRBV2 and TRBJ1-6): EPEVTQTPSHQVTQMGQEVILRCVPISNHLYFYWYRQILGQKVEFLVSFYNNEISEKSEIFDDQFSVERPDGSNFTLKIRSTKLEDSAMYFCASKYETALHFGNGTRLTVT.

The J gene is TRBJ1-1, the V gene TRBV19; weak D call: TRBD1 (5 bases). Between the trimmed V and J ends, which lost 6 bases and 1 base, there was a span of 9 bases. This CDR3 comprises 13 residues. Per the germline V gene, CDR1 is LNHDA and CDR2 is SQIVND (reference sequence). The CDR3 sequence is CASSPRENTEAFF. Here the CDR3 DNA reads TGTGCCAGTAGCCCCAGGGAGAACACTGAAGCTTTCTTT.

The rearrangement joins TRBV7-9 to TRBJ1-4; TRBD1 matches at 7 bases. V shed 4 bases and J 4 bases; nucleotides not matched to a gene: 9. The CDR3 loop spans 16 amino acids. CDR1 SEHNR and CDR2 FQNEAQ come from the germline V gene (reference sequence). The DNA of the CDR3 is TGTGCCAGCAGCTCGAATCGGGACAGCCATAATGAAAAACTGTTTTTT. This codes for CASSSNRDSHNEKLFF.

The CDR3 loop reads CASSLALAGGYNEQFF. The CDR3 DNA sequence: TGTGCCAGCAGTTTAGCCCTAGCGGGGGGTTACAATGAGCAGTTCTTC. The chain links TRBV27 to TRBJ2-1, with 11 nucleotides matching TRBD2. V dropped 2 bases and J dropped 4; count of bases not matched to a gene: 4. The CDR3 is 16 amino acids. Per germline, CDR1 MNHEY and CDR2 SMNVEV (reference sequence).

The chain combines TRBV10-2 with TRBJ1-5, with 7 bases that match TRBD1. With V trimmed by 2 bases and J by 7 bases, 8 bases remained unmatched. CDR1 is WSHSY, CDR2 SAAADI, per germline. The CDR3 spans 15 residues. CDR3 sequence (DNA): TGCGCCAGCAGTGAGGGAGGGGGCGCCTCCCAGCCCCAGCATTTT. Its protein is CASSEGGGASQPQHF.

V usage is TRBV6-5 and J usage is TRBJ2-7; no definite D call. The CDR3 extends over 12 amino acids. Germline assignment: CDR1 MNHEY and CDR2 SVGAGI. V lost 7 bases to trimming and J lost 1 base, with 8 bases between them. This chain's CDR3 is CASNSGSYEQYF. In DNA, the CDR3 is TGTGCCAGCAATTCTGGTTCCTACGAGCAGTACTTC.

The CDR3, as DNA: TGTGCCAGCGGTGGCAGGGGTGGGGAAAAACTGTTTTTT. Its translation is CASGGRGGEKLFF. The gene calls are TRBV7-2 and TRBJ1-4, with D maybe TRBD1 (6 bases). V lost 8 bases, J lost 8 bases, and 15 bases lay in between. The CDR3 sequence is 13 residues long. Germline assignment: CDR1 SGHTA and CDR2 FQGNSA.

This clone has only one observation. The CDR3 DNA reads as TGTGCCAGCAGCTTAGTCGGGACAGTCAACCAAGAGACCCAGTACTTC. Translating gives CASSLVGTVNQETQYF. The chain employs TRBV11-2 and TRBJ2-5, with 7 bases lining up with TRBD1. The length of the CDR3 is 16 residues. Trimming at V came to 1 base and at J to 0 bases, leaving 5 bases not matched to a gene. Germline loops: CDR1 SGHAT, CDR2 FQNNGV.

The chain joins TRBV20-1 to TRBJ1-1; D remains ambiguous. This CDR3 is 11 amino acids long. Trimming took off 2 bases at V and 8 bases at J, with 9 bases between the two ends. Germline V gene lookup returns CDR1 DFQATT and CDR2 SNEGSKA (reference sequence). This CDR3 reads CSARLRYEAFF. Written as DNA, the CDR3 is TGCAGTGCTAGACTCAGATACGAAGCTTTCTTT.

The chain employs TRBV27 and TRBJ2-3, with D maybe TRBD2 (6 bases). Germline lookup yields CDR1 MNHEY and CDR2 SMNVEV (reference sequence). The CDR3 is 16 amino acids. V was trimmed by 2 bases and J by 2 bases, leaving 14 bases between them. The CDR3 bases are TGTGCCAGCAGTTTAGCCACCCGGGACTCCACAGATACGCAGTATTTT. Its protein is CASSLATRDSTDTQYF.

The V and J genes are TRBV5-6 and TRBJ2-7, with 8 bases aligning to TRBD2. Germline assignment: CDR1 SGHDT and CDR2 YYEEEE. V lost 2 bases and J lost 6; bases outside the gene matches: 7. The CDR3 is 14 amino acids. CDR3 bases: TGTGCCAGCAGCTTAGCGGGGGCCCACTTCGAGCAGTACTTC. It is translated as CASSLAGAHFEQYF.

V gene TRBV7-9 combines with J gene TRBJ2-7; TRBD2 aligns across 10 bases. Germline values: CDR1 SEHNR, CDR2 FQNEAQ (reference sequence). The CDR3 extends over 15 amino acids. V was pared by 4 bases and J by 5 bases, with 8 bases of the junction left unmatched. This chain's CDR3 is CASSWAGTSANEQYF. The CDR3 bases are TGTGCCAGCAGCTGGGCCGGGACTAGCGCTAACGAGCAGTACTTC. The full variable domain, rest sourced from reference TRBV7-9 and TRBJ2-7, is DTGVSQNPRHKITKRGQNVTFRCDPISEHNRLYWYRQTLGQGPEFLTYFQNEAQLEKSRLLSDRFSAERPKGSFSTLEIQRTEQGDSAMYLCASSWAGTSANEQYFGPGTRLTVT.

The CDR3 sequence is CASSQAFGNYGYTF. CDR3 bases: TGCGCCAGCAGCCAGGCTTTCGGAAACTATGGCTACACCTTC. V and J are TRBV4-3 and TRBJ1-2; D is ambiguous. V dropped 3 bases and J dropped 2 bases, with 10 bases sitting between them. From germline, CDR1 is LGHNA and CDR2 YSLEER. The CDR3 runs 14 residues.

The chain recombines TRBV2 with TRBJ2-1, with 8 positions matching TRBD1. V was clipped by 8 bases and J by 10 bases; unmatched bases: 10. CDR1 and CDR2 from the germline V gene are SNHLY and FYNNEI. CDR3 length: 13 amino acids. CDR3 loop: CASYPDRVGEQFF. DNA for the CDR3: TGTGCCAGCTATCCGGACAGGGTTGGAGAGCAGTTCTTC.

The chain employs TRBV11-2 and TRBJ2-4, with 8 bases identical to TRBD2. Germline loops: CDR1 SGHAT, CDR2 FQNNGV. The length of the CDR3 is 16 residues. Trimming removed 1 base from V and 7 bases from J; junction bases left unmatched: 9. CDR3 region: CASSLAGGAPGNIQYF. The CDR3 DNA is TGTGCCAGCAGCTTAGCGGGGGGGGCCCCCGGCAACATTCAGTACTTC.

The CDR3 here is CASSLRPGGFYEQYF. CDR3 in DNA: TGTGCCAGCAGCCTTCGCCCGGGGGGTTTTTACGAGCAGTACTTC. The gene calls are TRBV11-2 and TRBJ2-7; TRBD2 matches at 7 bases. Germline assignment: CDR1 SGHAT and CDR2 FQNNGV. Trimming removed 5 bases from V and 4 bases from J; junction bases left unmatched: 11. CDR3 length: 15 residues. Full variable domain (remainder filled in from reference TRBV11-2 and TRBJ2-7): EAGVAQSPRYKIIEKRQSVAFWCNPISGHATLYWYQQILGQGPKLLIQFQNNGVVDDSQLPKDRFSAERLKGVDSTLKIQPAKLEDSAVYLCASSLRPGGFYEQYFGPGTRLTVT.

This clone was recorded only once. The rearrangement joins TRBV4-1 to TRBJ1-1; no firm D call. V shed 2 bases and J shed 2 bases, with 15 bases lying between them. From germline, CDR1 is MGHRA and CDR2 YSYEKL. CDR3 length equals 16 residues. The CDR3 DNA sequence: TGCGCCAGCAGCCAAAGGAATCCATTAGGAAACACTGAAGCTTTCTTT. Its protein is CASSQRNPLGNTEAFF.

This clone was recorded only once. This chain connects TRBV6-5 to TRBJ1-2; D possibly corresponds to TRBD1 (5 bases). V was pared by 6 bases and J by 0 bases, with 11 bases between. The CDR3 runs to 14 residues. CDR1 and CDR2 (germline): MNHEY, SVGAGI. The CDR3 DNA reads TGTGCCAGCAGCCGGGACTCCTCTAACTATGGCTACACCTTC. Translated: CASSRDSSNYGYTF.

This clone was observed once. The chain joins TRBV6-4 to TRBJ1-1; D gene ambiguous. Trimming took 4 bases from V and 4 from J, leaving 10 bases between them. The CDR3 covers 13 residues. Germline V gives CDR1 MRHNA, CDR2 SNTAGT. The CDR3 region has the DNA TGTGCCAGCAGTGCGGGAGGGAGCACTGAAGCTTTCTTT. Its translation: CASSAGGSTEAFF.

The chain is built from TRBV20-1 and TRBJ2-1; TRBD2 might be the D (7 bases). The CDR3 spans 14 residues. Germline V gives CDR1 DFQATT, CDR2 SNEGSKA (reference sequence). Trimming pared 3 bases from V and 6 bases from J, leaving 15 bases between. The CDR3: CSASDGGAPNEQFF. CDR3 in DNA: TGCAGTGCTAGTGATGGGGGGGCCCCCAATGAGCAGTTCTTC.